The next 20 T cell receptor beta chains were all read from a single sample in a study of blood T cell repertoires in COVID-19. Produced via immunoSEQ multiplex PCR; TCRdb's table is partial and in-frame only. The sample consists of roughly 340,000 clones, about nine tenths of them appearing once. Sequenced material: peripheral blood. The origin of the receptors is a woman in her 70s with COVID-19, enrolled during active disease.

The J gene is TRBJ1-2, the V gene TRBV12-5; D call uncertain. The CDR3 is 14 amino acids. V lost 2 bases, J lost 4 bases, and 11 bases lay in between. The germline V gene has CDR1 LGHNT and CDR2 FRNRAP. In DNA form, the CDR3 reads TGTGCTAGTGGTTTGTGGCAGGCGCCCTATGGCTACACCTTC. This codes for CASGLWQAPYGYTF.

This clone showed up just once. In DNA, the CDR3 is TGTGCCAGCACCCCTACAGATAGCTACACCTTC. Protein sequence: CASTPTDSYTF. The chain employs TRBV25-1 and TRBJ1-2, with no clear D. Germline V gene data show CDR1 as MGHDK and CDR2 as SYGVNS. The CDR3 runs to 11 residues. Trimming took off 7 bases at V and 9 bases at J, with 12 bases between the two ends.

The chain couples TRBV11-1 to TRBJ2-5; D is perhaps TRBD1 (5 bases). This CDR3 has 14 residues. CDR1 is SGHAT, CDR2 FQDESV, per germline (reference sequence). V gave up 1 base and J gave up 6 bases, with 12 bases separating them. CDR3 DNA: TGTGCCAGCAGCTTAGGACAGTGGGGAAAGACCCAGTACTTC. Its protein product is CASSLGQWGKTQYF.

The chain employs TRBV6-5 and TRBJ2-5; 10 bases map to TRBD2. Trimming at V came to 7 bases and at J to 4 bases, leaving 9 bases not matched to a gene. This CDR3 spans 15 amino acids. Germline V gene sequence: CDR1 MNHEY, CDR2 SVGAGI. This CDR3 reads CASTYRSGGPETQYF. In DNA form, the CDR3 reads TGTGCCAGCACCTACCGTAGCGGGGGGCCAGAGACCCAGTACTTC.

Notes on this clone: Other DNA variants within this sample encode the same CDR3. The chain recombines TRBV24-1 with TRBJ1-3; 10 bases agree with TRBD1. The J segment lost 7 bases and the V segment lost 2 bases, leaving 4 bases of the junction unmatched. The CDR3 has 15 residues. Looked up from germline, CDR1 is KGHDR and CDR2 is SFDVKD. In DNA form, the CDR3 reads TGTGCCACCAGTGATTCCCGACAGGGGGCGAACACCATATATTTT. Translated: CATSDSRQGANTIYF.

In regard to this clone: The same CDR3 is also encoded by other DNA sequences in this sample. The J gene is TRBJ1-2, the V gene TRBV2, with TRBD1 identical over 8 bases. V lost 0 bases to trimming and J lost 4 bases; unmatched junction nucleotides: 1. The CDR3 is 14 amino acids. Germline CDR1 and CDR2: SNHLY and FYNNEI. In DNA, the CDR3 is TGTGCCAGCAGTGAAGCCACAGGGGGCTATGGCTACACCTTC. It encodes CASSEATGGYGYTF.

The genes are TRBV2 and TRBJ2-3, with D possibly matching TRBD2 (5 bases). This CDR3 has 12 residues. The germline gives CDR1 SNHLY, CDR2 FYNNEI. V lost 6 bases, J lost 4 bases, and 8 bases lay in between. The CDR3 is CASSRTADTQYF. CDR3 DNA sequence: TGTGCCAGCAGCCGGACTGCAGATACGCAGTATTTT.

This clone was detected only once. V usage is TRBV19 and J usage is TRBJ1-1, with 8 nucleotides matching TRBD1. The V and J ends lost 2 bases and 1 base, in that order; junction bases with no gene match: 12. Germline-derived CDR1 and CDR2 are LNHDA and SQIVND (reference sequence). The CDR3 sequence is 18 residues long. The DNA for the CDR3 is TGTGCCAGTAGTATATACCTTCCACAGGGGGAAGAGAACACTGAAGCTTTCTTT. Protein: CASSIYLPQGEENTEAFF.

This chain's CDR3 is CASSVFTGEAGYTF. In nucleotides, the CDR3 is TGTGCCAGCAGCGTGTTTACAGGGGAGGCTGGCTACACCTTC. This sequence joins TRBV7-2 and TRBJ1-2; 7 bases agree with TRBD1. Germline V gene sequence: CDR1 SGHTA, CDR2 FQGNSA. Trimming removed 5 bases from V and 7 bases from J; junction bases left unmatched: 10. This CDR3 is built from 14 residues.

This chain links TRBV5-8 with TRBJ2-1, with D possibly matching TRBD1 (5 bases). V was trimmed by 4 bases and J by 8 bases, leaving 7 bases between them. The V gene's germline CDR1 is SGHTS and CDR2 YDEGEE. CDR3 size: 11 residues. CDR3 nucleotide sequence: TGTGCCAGCAGCCAACAGGATGAGCAGTTCTTC. It is translated as CASSQQDEQFF.

The rearrangement joins TRBV10-3 to TRBJ1-1; 8 nucleotides agree with TRBD1. This CDR3 has 16 residues. CDR1 ENHRY and CDR2 SYGVKD come from the germline V gene. V shed 4 bases, J shed 3 bases, and the junction held 10 bases outside the gene matches. CDR3 region: CAISGGTGRPDTEAFF. The CDR3 bases are TGTGCCATCAGTGGTGGGACAGGCCGCCCGGACACTGAAGCTTTCTTT.

The chain couples TRBV3-1 (or the pseudogene TRBV3-2) to TRBJ1-2; 11 nucleotides agree with TRBD1. This CDR3 is built from 17 residues. Germline V lookup: CDR1 LGHDT, CDR2 YNNKEL (reference sequence). Trimming cost V 0 bases and J 3 bases; bases outside gene matches: 6. The CDR3 spells CASSQDWGTGGDYGYTF. The DNA for the CDR3 is TGTGCCAGCAGCCAAGATTGGGGGACAGGGGGTGACTATGGCTACACCTTC.

This clone has a single count. The V and J genes are TRBV5-1 and TRBJ1-1, with TRBD1 matching over 8 bases. This CDR3 is 15 amino acids long. The V gene end was trimmed by 1 base and the J gene end by 5 bases; junction bases not matched to a gene: 7. CDR1 and CDR2 (germline): SGHRS, YFSETQ. DNA of the CDR3: TGCGCCAGCAGCTTGTCGACAGGGGAAAGTACTGAAGCTTTCTTT. Residues: CASSLSTGESTEAFF.

The J gene is TRBJ1-1, the V gene TRBV5-6, with a tentative D call TRBD1 (5 bases). The CDR3 has 17 residues. Germline CDR1 reads SGHDT; CDR2 reads YYEEEE. The V end lost 4 bases, the J end lost 5 bases, and 24 bases lay between the germline ends. This chain's CDR3 is CASSVRDGDMRETEAFF. In nucleotides, the CDR3 is TGTGCCAGCAGCGTGCGGGACGGGGATATGAGAGAAACTGAAGCTTTCTTT. Full variable domain (rest looked up from reference TRBV5-6 and TRBJ1-1): DAGVTQSPTHLIKTRGQQVTLRCSPKSGHDTVSWYQQALGQGPQFIFQYYEEEERQRGNFPDRFSGHQFPNYSSELNVNALLLGDSALYLCASSVRDGDMRETEAFFGQGTRLTVV.

The chain recombines TRBV7-9 with TRBJ1-1; no firm D call. The V gene lost 5 bases and the J gene lost 9 bases, with 19 bases spanning the gap. Germline CDR1 SEHNR, CDR2 FQNEAQ (reference sequence). The CDR3 length is 14 residues. The chain's CDR3 is CASSIISGEGKAFF. CDR3 coding DNA: TGTGCCAGCAGCATTATCAGCGGGGAGGGTAAAGCTTTCTTT. Drawing the rest from reference TRBV7-9 and TRBJ1-1, the complete variable domain is DTGVSQNPRHKITKRGQNVTFRCDPISEHNRLYWYRQTLGQGPEFLTYFQNEAQLEKSRLLSDRFSAERPKGSFSTLEIQRTEQGDSAMYLCASSIISGEGKAFFGQGTRLTVV.

The chain carries TRBV11-2 and TRBJ2-7; the D gene is possibly TRBD1 (5 bases). The CDR3 length is 12 residues. V was trimmed by 6 bases and J by 9 bases, leaving 15 bases between them. Germline V gene data show CDR1 as SGHAT and CDR2 as FQNNGV. DNA for the CDR3: TGTGCCAGCAGTCCCCAAGGGGTTTGGCAGTACTTC. The encoded protein is CASSPQGVWQYF.

The chain has TRBV9 and TRBJ1-1; D gene unclear. The CDR3 totals 13 residues. V dropped 4 bases and J dropped 0 bases, with 7 bases sitting between them. Germline V gives CDR1 SGDLS, CDR2 YYNGEE. CDR3 DNA: TGTGCCAGCAGCTTTTCAGTGAACACTGAAGCTTTCTTT. Protein: CASSFSVNTEAFF.

J is TRBJ2-2 and V is TRBV4-1; D remains unclear. The CDR3 spans 13 residues. V gave up 4 bases and J gave up 9 bases, with 12 bases separating them. Germline values: CDR1 MGHRA, CDR2 YSYEKL. The CDR3 nucleotides read TGCGCCAGCAGCCCGAGCCTCGTTAGGGAGCTGTTTTTT. Its translation: CASSPSLVRELFF.

J is TRBJ1-2 and V is TRBV28; D may be TRBD1 (6 bases). The CDR3 contains 13 residues. Trimming shortened V by 5 bases and J by 8 bases, and 15 bases separated the two germline ends. Germline-derived CDR1 and CDR2 are MDHEN and SYDVKM. CDR3 sequence: CASSATGLIGYTF. CDR3 sequence (DNA): TGTGCCAGCAGTGCCACAGGGTTGATCGGCTACACCTTC.

The gene calls are TRBV5-5 and TRBJ2-7; 10 positions agree with TRBD1. V dropped 4 bases and J dropped 0; count of bases not matched to a gene: 13. CDR3 length: 18 residues. Germline values: CDR1 SGHKS, CDR2 YYEKEE (reference sequence). CDR3 amino acids: CASSGRDRGYGSSYEQYF. CDR3 in DNA: TGTGCCAGCAGCGGCCGGGACAGGGGATATGGAAGCTCCTACGAGCAGTACTTC.